This T cell receptor (beta chain) was sequenced for a study of shared clonotypes between healthy human individuals. Findings and limits, study-wide: Non-shared clonotypes displayed generation probabilities falling below those of clonotypes present in all four donors. Sampling included only blood; tissue repertoires likely differ.

Germline V gene lookup returns CDR1 SGHDN and CDR2 FVKESK. With V trimmed by 1 base and J by 2 bases, 10 bases remained unmatched. The CDR3 covers 17 residues. The assay was carried out at the deep level. Per the authors' pipeline: ImmunoSEQ output held junction-only sequences without quality scores, so filtering differed. Repertoires were generated with immunoSEQ multiplex PCR, while TCRdb's copy carries only in-frame clones and drops some. The DNA was the basis for D and trimming; V, J and clone size are from that table. The sample holds about 960,000 clones; approximately 80% are singletons and the top ten take about 1.5%. Comment on this clone: Its matching antigen is unknown.

This receptor was identified in a man between 18 and 35 years old in good health. The specimen sequenced was memory CD4+ T cells sorted from blood. Specified subset: CD45RA-negative fraction. The rearrangement uses TRBV14 and TRBJ1-1, with TRBD1 matching over 7 bases. CDR3 protein: CASSQVGGTVLNTEAFF. For the CDR3, the DNA is TGTGCCAGCAGCCAAGTTGGGGGGACAGTTCTCAACACTGAAGCTTTCTTT.